This T cell receptor beta chain was sequenced during a study of identical twins. This clonotype was observed at least ten times. The DNA is omitted, as the CDR3 cannot be located on it reliably, and the CDR3 follows TCRdb's listing. Template switching added a universal primer site, and cDNA bore unique molecular identifiers. TCRdb ran MiXCR on the 5' RACE reads and lists one entry per CDR3 protein. The repertoire includes 640,000 or so distinct CDR3 sequences, approximately 6.1% of them detected once, and roughly 1.6% sits in the top ten. The germline gives CDR1 SQVTM, CDR2 ANQGSEA. The CDR3 totals 14 residues, both ends included.

Specimen: naive T cells sorted from blood. The rearrangement uses TRBV29-1 and TRBJ2-2; TRBD1 is taken as the D call from the table, unchecked against the DNA. The TCR sequence derives from a man younger than 30 in good health. The CDR3 sequence is CSVEPGLRAGELFF.